The 26 T cell receptor beta chains reported below all come from one sample, sequenced in a study of Graves' ophthalmopathy and Graves' hyperthyroidism. Amplified material comprised TCR beta CDR3 regions derived from RNA transcripts. First-round RT-PCR used HTBI primers; second-round multiplex PCR followed. TCRdb reprocessed the multiplex PCR reads via MiXCR and lists one record per CDR3 protein. The sample includes approximately 160,000 distinct CDR3 sequences, 30% to 45% of them seen just once. The sequencing input was peripheral blood. These receptors all stem from a woman aged 40 to 50 with Graves' ophthalmopathy.

This clonotype was seen at least ten times. As DNA, the CDR3 is TGCAGCGTTCTGAATTCGAACACTGAAGCTTTCTTT. Amino acids: CSVLNSNTEAFF. The J gene is TRBJ1-1, the V gene TRBV29-1; unclear D gene. V lost 5 bases and J 1 base, leaving 8 bases between the germline ends. Germline-derived CDR1 and CDR2 are SQVTM and ANQGSEA. This CDR3 has 12 amino acids.

This clonotype was found many times. The chain links TRBV29-1 to TRBJ1-1, with a weak D call TRBD1 (5 bases). This CDR3 is built from 15 residues. The V gene's germline CDR1 is SQVTM and CDR2 ANQGSEA. V lost 3 bases to trimming and J lost 1 base, with 15 bases between them. CDR3 DNA: TGCAGCGTTGATAAGGCAGCAAGGGGGAACACTGAAGCTTTCTTT. This translates into CSVDKAARGNTEAFF.

This clonotype was recorded many times. The V and J genes are TRBV28 and TRBJ2-7; 12 bases line up with TRBD2. Germline lookup yields CDR1 MDHEN and CDR2 SYDVKM. The CDR3 runs 14 residues. After removal of 7 bases from V and 2 bases from J, the junction contained 3 bases not matched to a gene. The CDR3 DNA is TGTGCCAGCACTCGGACTAGCGGGGCCTACGAGCAGTACTTC. Residues: CASTRTSGAYEQYF.

This chain uses TRBV12-3 or TRBV12-4 with TRBJ2-7; 7 positions agree with TRBD2. J gave up 6 bases and V 3 bases, and 11 bases lay outside the gene matches. This CDR3 contains 15 residues. The CDR3: CASSFGAGVGFEQYF. The CDR3 DNA is TGTGCCAGCAGTTTTGGGGCGGGAGTCGGGTTCGAGCAGTACTTC.

In regard to this clonotype: The junction departs from germline at one end; a sequencing error may be responsible. The genes are TRBV6-4 and TRBJ2-5; D is perhaps TRBD2 (5 bases). The length of the CDR3 is 15 residues. Germline assignment: CDR1 MRHNA and CDR2 SNTAGT. The CDR3 sequence is CASSYSRAIGKTQYF. The CDR3 DNA follows: TGTGCCAGCAGTTACTCGAGAGCCATCGGGAAGACCCAGTACTTC.

This chain joins TRBV11-2 and TRBJ1-1, with 9 bases identical to TRBD1. The CDR3 consists of 15 residues. Germline V gene lookup returns CDR1 SGHAT and CDR2 FQNNGV. V trimming: 5 bases; J trimming: 5 bases; junction bases outside the gene matches: 9. CDR3 DNA: TGTGCCAGCAGCCCGGGGACAGGGAGGACAACTGAAGCTTTCTTT. Protein sequence: CASSPGTGRTTEAFF.

There are many counts of this clonotype. DNA for the CDR3: TGTGCCACCAGTGATCGACAGGATCAGCCCCAGCATTTT. It codes for CATSDRQDQPQHF. The chain recombines TRBV24-1 with TRBJ1-5; TRBD1 might be the D (6 bases). The CDR3 length is 13 residues. Per germline, CDR1 KGHDR and CDR2 SFDVKD. Trimming pared 3 bases from V and 5 bases from J, leaving 7 bases between.

This clonotype came up many times. The chain joins TRBV28 to TRBJ1-2, with 12 positions matching TRBD1. The J segment lost 8 bases and the V segment lost 7 bases, leaving 8 bases of the junction unmatched. This CDR3 spans 14 amino acids. The germline V gene has CDR1 MDHEN and CDR2 SYDVKM. DNA for the CDR3: TGTGCCAGCACCTGGGACAGGGGGCAAGGAGGCTACACCTTC. This gives the protein CASTWDRGQGGYTF.

V and J are TRBV15 and TRBJ1-5; 12 nucleotides match TRBD1. This CDR3 has 16 residues. The ends lost 5 bases at V and 4 bases at J; junction bases unmatched: 6. Per the germline V gene, CDR1 is LNHNV and CDR2 is YYDKDF (reference sequence). In DNA, the CDR3 is TGTGCCACCAGCCGGGGACAGGGGGCACGTAATCAGCCCCAGCATTTT. Protein product: CATSRGQGARNQPQHF.

This clonotype was counted at least ten times. The CDR3 spells CASSPVGGANQETQYF. The CDR3 DNA sequence: TGTGCCAGCAGTCCAGTCGGAGGAGCTAATCAAGAGACCCAGTACTTC. The V gene is TRBV28, the J gene TRBJ2-5; TRBD2 might be the D (5 bases). V gave up 5 bases and J gave up 2 bases, with 18 bases separating them. The CDR3 extends over 16 amino acids. Germline V gives CDR1 MDHEN, CDR2 SYDVKM. Drawing the rest from reference TRBV28 and TRBJ2-5, the complete variable domain is DVKVTQSSRYLVKRTGEKVFLECVQDMDHENMFWYRQDPGLGLRLIYFSYDVKMKEKGDIPEGYSVSREKKERFSLILESASTNQTSMYLCASSPVGGANQETQYFGPGTRLLVL.

Many counts were recorded for this clonotype. The V and J genes are TRBV6-2 or TRBV6-3 and TRBJ2-3; D gene ambiguous. The CDR3 sequence is 15 residues long. Germline V gene data show CDR1 as MNHEY and CDR2 as SVGEGT. V was trimmed by 3 bases and J by 2 bases, leaving 12 bases between them. CDR3 in amino acids: CASSYWERITDTQYF. CDR3 nucleotide sequence: TGTGCCAGCAGTTATTGGGAACGCATCACAGATACGCAGTATTTT.

This clonotype was found many times. The chain couples TRBV6-5 to TRBJ2-7; TRBD2 is a possible D gene (5 bases). Trimming removed 8 bases at V and 4 bases at J, with 12 bases between. There are 12 residues in the CDR3. CDR1 and CDR2 from the germline V gene are MNHEY and SVGAGI. The CDR3 loop reads CASSPSGYEQYF. In DNA form, the CDR3 reads TGTGCCAGCTCACCCAGCGGATACGAGCAGTACTTC.

This sequence joins TRBV5-1 and TRBJ2-7, with unresolved D. The CDR3 consists of 14 residues. Trimming took off 0 bases at V and 3 bases at J, with 10 bases between the two ends. Germline V gene data show CDR1 as SGHRS and CDR2 as YFSETQ. The CDR3 DNA follows: TGCGCCAGCAGCTTGGTTTCCAGTATCTACGAGCAGTACTTC. Translation gives CASSLVSSIYEQYF.

This clonotype was seen repeatedly, ten times or more. CDR3 sequence reads: CASSEAAGYRGKYF. The CDR3 DNA is TGTGCCAGCAGTGAAGCCGCCGGTTACCGGGGGAAGTACTTC. The chain employs TRBV6-1 and TRBJ2-5, with D perhaps TRBD2 (6 bases). Trimming cost V 0 bases and J 12 bases, with 17 bases left between them. Germline CDR1 reads MNHNS; CDR2 reads SASEGT. The CDR3 sequence is 14 residues long.

This clonotype was picked up a small number of times. V and J are TRBV13 and TRBJ1-1; D is unclear. In germline, CDR1 is PRHDT, CDR2 FYEKMQ (reference sequence). Trimming left V 0 bases short and J 2 bases short, with 10 bases between. This CDR3 region has 15 residues. The CDR3 sequence is CASSLGRPRNTEAFF. CDR3 bases: TGTGCCAGCAGCTTAGGCCGCCCACGTAACACTGAAGCTTTCTTT.

This clonotype has a count of ten or more. The genes are TRBV29-1 and TRBJ2-7; D unresolved. The V gene lost 1 base and the J gene lost 1 base, with 5 bases spanning the gap. Germline V lookup: CDR1 SQVTM, CDR2 ANQGSEA. The CDR3 spans 12 residues. CDR3 sequence: CSVEAQSYEQYF. DNA of the CDR3: TGCAGCGTTGAAGCCCAATCCTACGAGCAGTACTTC.

This clonotype has at least ten counts. The rearrangement links TRBV2 to TRBJ1-2; no definite D call. Trimming cost V 2 bases and J 4 bases, with 20 bases left between them. Germline V gives CDR1 SNHLY, CDR2 FYNNEI. CDR3 length: 17 amino acids. In DNA, the CDR3 is TGTGCCAGCAGTGAATACCCGATCGAGGCGGGTCGCTATGGCTACACCTTC. It encodes CASSEYPIEAGRYGYTF.

This clonotype was observed many times. The chain employs TRBV12-3 or TRBV12-4 and TRBJ1-5; 7 bases are a match to TRBD1. The CDR3 spans 15 residues. Losses at the gene ends were 6 bases for V and 7 bases for J; bases not matched to a gene: 12. The CDR3 here is CASSTEQGRGQPQHF. The CDR3 bases are TGTGCCAGCAGCACAGAACAGGGGAGAGGGCAGCCCCAGCATTTT.

The chain joins TRBV7-2 to TRBJ1-2, with 7 nucleotides matching TRBD1. Losses at the gene ends were 0 bases for V and 1 base for J; bases not matched to a gene: 2. Germline V lookup: CDR1 SGHTA, CDR2 FQGNSA. This CDR3 contains 15 residues. The CDR3 is CASSLARDSNYGYTF. DNA for the CDR3: TGTGCCAGCAGCTTAGCCCGGGACAGTAACTATGGCTACACCTTC.

The chain combines TRBV11-3 with TRBJ2-7, with TRBD1 matching 11 bases. The CDR3 sequence is 15 residues long. Germline CDR1 is SGHNT and CDR2 is YENEEA. V lost 1 base, J lost 9 bases, and 8 bases stayed unmatched. CDR3 bases: TGTGCCAGCAGCTTAGGTTTGGACAGGGGGCTAGTGCAGTACTTC. Amino acid sequence: CASSLGLDRGLVQYF. The entire variable domain, with the rest obtained from reference TRBV11-3 and TRBJ2-7, is as follows: EAGVVQSPRYKIIEKKQPVAFWCNPISGHNTLYWYLQNLGQGPELLIRYENEEAVDDSQLPKDRFSAERLKGVDSTLKIQPAELGDSAVYLCASSLGLDRGLVQYFGPGTRLTVT.

CDR3 in DNA: TGTGCCAGCAGCCGGGACAACAATTCACCCCTCCACTTT. This encodes CASSRDNNSPLHF. V usage is TRBV7-3 and J usage is TRBJ1-6, with a weak D call TRBD1 (6 bases). The CDR3 contains 13 residues. V was trimmed by 5 bases and J by 7 bases, leaving 9 bases between them. Germline CDR1 SGHTA, CDR2 FQGTGA.

This clonotype showed up many times. This chain connects TRBV6-1 to TRBJ2-7; TRBD2 aligns across 8 bases. The CDR3 spans 14 residues. Per the germline V gene, CDR1 is MNHNS and CDR2 is SASEGT. The V gene end was trimmed by 6 bases and the J gene end by 2 bases; junction bases not matched to a gene: 6. CDR3 region: CASRSGGSPYEQYF. The CDR3 DNA reads TGTGCCAGCAGGAGCGGGGGCTCCCCCTACGAGCAGTACTTC.

In its sample, this clonotype was seen many times. V and J are TRBV2 and TRBJ1-3, with D tentatively TRBD1 (5 bases). The CDR3 covers 13 residues. The V end lost 8 bases, the J end lost 3 bases, and 11 bases lay between the germline ends. Germline loops: CDR1 SNHLY, CDR2 FYNNEI. The CDR3 DNA follows: TGTGCCAGCTTGTCGGGGGTTGGAAACACCATATATTTT. Translated: CASLSGVGNTIYF.

The rearrangement joins TRBV19 to TRBJ1-1; D unresolved. Trimming removed 6 bases at V and 6 bases at J, with 17 bases between. Germline V gene sequence: CDR1 LNHDA, CDR2 SQIVND (reference sequence). This CDR3 spans 14 amino acids. This CDR3 is CASSPPGESPEAFF. For the CDR3, the DNA is TGTGCCAGTAGCCCACCGGGCGAGAGTCCTGAAGCTTTCTTT. The entire variable domain, with the rest obtained from reference TRBV19 and TRBJ1-1, is as follows: DGGITQSPKYLFRKEGQNVTLSCEQNLNHDAMYWYRQDPGQGLRLIYYSQIVNDFQKGDIAEGYSVSREKKESFPLTVTSAQKNPTAFYLCASSPPGESPEAFFGQGTRLTVV.

This clonotype was observed at least ten times. The chain couples TRBV9 to TRBJ2-2; no clear D. Trimming stripped 3 bases from V and 2 bases from J, with 8 bases between. CDR1 and CDR2 (germline): SGDLS, YYNGEE. CDR3 length: 14 amino acids. The CDR3 reads CASSADGNTGELFF. In DNA form, the CDR3 reads TGTGCCAGCAGCGCTGACGGAAACACCGGGGAGCTGTTTTTT.

V gene TRBV20-1 combines with J gene TRBJ2-7; a possible D gene is TRBD2 (5 bases). The V gene lost 4 bases and the J gene lost 2 bases, with 15 bases spanning the gap. CDR1 DFQATT and CDR2 SNEGSKA come from the germline V gene (reference sequence). This CDR3 comprises 14 residues. The CDR3 spells CSATPLGATYEQYF. The DNA for the CDR3 is TGCAGTGCTACACCGTTGGGAGCCACCTACGAGCAGTACTTC.